Listed here are 22 T cell receptor beta chains from one sample, sequenced in a study of T cell responses to AZD1222 COVID-19 vaccine. Only in-frame clones appear in the TCRdb table, and some are missing; sequencing was by immunoSEQ multiplex PCR. The data contain tens of thousands of clones, over 60% of them singletons. Sequencing used peripheral blood, obtained on day 0 of AZD1222 vaccination. The receptors shown here come from an adult in good health.

The chain recombines TRBV7-2 with TRBJ2-3, with 12 positions matching TRBD2. CDR3 size: 16 residues. Trimming took 5 bases from V and 4 from J; bases not matched to a gene: 7. Germline values: CDR1 SGHTA, CDR2 FQGNSA. CDR3 sequence (DNA): TGTGCCAGCAGCCGCAGACTAGCGGGGGTTTCAGATACGCAGTATTTT. Protein product: CASSRRLAGVSDTQYF.

The chain links TRBV28 to TRBJ1-5; 7 bases match TRBD1. Trimming cost V 6 bases and J 5 bases; bases outside gene matches: 4. Germline CDR1 reads MDHEN; CDR2 reads SYDVKM. The length of the CDR3 is 13 residues. The CDR3 here is CASSDRADQPQHF. CDR3 coding DNA: TGTGCCAGCAGCGACAGGGCCGATCAGCCCCAGCATTTT.

CDR3 loop: CASSSSGGGGQPQHF. The CDR3 DNA reads as TGTGCCAGTAGTTCCTCGGGAGGGGGCGGTCAGCCCCAGCATTTT. The chain couples TRBV19 to TRBJ1-5, with 7 bases fitting TRBD1. This CDR3 is built from 15 residues. V lost 5 bases to trimming and J lost 6 bases; unmatched junction nucleotides: 10. Germline V gene data show CDR1 as LNHDA and CDR2 as SQIVND (reference sequence).

The V and J genes are TRBV6-5 and TRBJ1-1; D remains ambiguous. This CDR3 has 13 residues. Per germline, CDR1 MNHEY and CDR2 SVGAGI. Trimming took off 6 bases at V and 2 bases at J, with 10 bases between the two ends. Written as DNA, the CDR3 is TGTGCCAGCAGCGCCTTCGGAAACACTGAAGCTTTCTTT. Its translation is CASSAFGNTEAFF.

The V gene is TRBV29-1, the J gene TRBJ1-2; D not certain. Germline-derived CDR1 and CDR2 are SQVTM and ANQGSEA. Trimming cost V 7 bases and J 10 bases, with 13 bases left between them. This CDR3 contains 10 residues. The CDR3 region has the DNA TGCAGCGCTGGGATAGGAGACTACACCTTC. Its protein product is CSAGIGDYTF.

Concerning this clone itself: Other DNA sequences from this sample encode an identical CDR3 as well. The chain uses TRBV6-2 or TRBV6-3 and TRBJ1-5, with 10 bases lining up with TRBD1. Losses at the gene ends were 5 bases for V and 2 bases for J; bases not matched to a gene: 3. The germline V gene encodes CDR1 MNHEY and CDR2 SVGEGT. The CDR3 is 15 residues long. The chain's CDR3 is CASSTTGGRNQPQHF. DNA for the CDR3: TGTGCCAGCAGTACGACAGGGGGCCGCAATCAGCCCCAGCATTTT.

This clone was picked up one time. This rearrangement joins TRBV6-5 to TRBJ2-2; no clear D gene. The V end was cut by 0 bases, the J end by 0 bases, with 8 bases between. Germline V gene data show CDR1 as MNHEY and CDR2 as SVGAGI. The CDR3 consists of 16 residues. The CDR3 loop reads CASSYSSGANTGELFF. The CDR3 DNA is TGTGCCAGCAGTTACTCATCGGGTGCGAACACCGGGGAGCTGTTTTTT.

The rearrangement links TRBV6-5 to TRBJ2-7, with D perhaps TRBD2 (5 bases). Germline V gives CDR1 MNHEY, CDR2 SVGAGI. Trimming took 3 bases from V and 1 from J, leaving 10 bases between them. There are 14 residues in the CDR3. The CDR3 nucleotides read TGTGCCAGCAGTTATACACGGGATTCCTACGAGCAGTACTTC. Translated, it gives CASSYTRDSYEQYF.

Only a few counts were recorded for this clone. V is TRBV11-2 and J is TRBJ2-1; the D call may be TRBD1 or TRBD2 (5 bases each). Trimming shortened V by 5 bases and J by 10 bases, and 21 bases separated the two germline ends. The germline CDR1 and CDR2 sequences are SGHAT and FQNNGV. The CDR3 is 15 residues long. For the CDR3, the DNA is TGTGCCAGCAGCCCCCCGGGGCAGGCTATAAGAGAGCAGTTCTTC. Translation gives CASSPPGQAIREQFF. Full variable domain (remainder filled in from reference TRBV11-2 and TRBJ2-1): EAGVAQSPRYKIIEKRQSVAFWCNPISGHATLYWYQQILGQGPKLLIQFQNNGVVDDSQLPKDRFSAERLKGVDSTLKIQPAKLEDSAVYLCASSPPGQAIREQFFGPGTRLTVL.

This clone ranks as medium-sized (0.01 to 0.1%). V and J are TRBV10-3 and TRBJ2-3; D gene unclear. The ends were cut back, 4 bases at V and 4 bases at J, with 3 bases in the middle. The CDR3 extends over 11 amino acids. Germline lookup yields CDR1 ENHRY and CDR2 SYGVKD. The CDR3 reads CAISVADTQYF. The CDR3 bases are TGTGCCATCAGTGTAGCAGATACGCAGTATTTT.

This chain links TRBV5-6 with TRBJ1-1, with 7 bases that match TRBD1. V lost 7 bases, J lost 4 bases, and 7 bases stayed unmatched. There are 13 residues in the CDR3. Germline CDR1 reads SGHDT; CDR2 reads YYEEEE. The CDR3 loop reads CASDQRGRTEAFF. The CDR3 DNA follows: TGTGCCAGCGACCAGAGGGGGCGCACTGAAGCTTTCTTT.

This clone was recorded only once. V gene TRBV6-1 combines with J gene TRBJ1-3; D is ambiguous. Between the trimmed V and J ends, which lost 4 bases and 0 bases, there was a span of 13 bases. Germline CDR1 and CDR2: MNHNS and SASEGT. The CDR3 loop spans 16 amino acids. This CDR3 reads CASSGNSVASGNTIYF. CDR3 in DNA: TGTGCCAGCAGTGGGAACAGCGTAGCCTCTGGAAACACCATATATTTT.

The CDR3 protein is CASSLGGLPTDTQYF. Here the CDR3 DNA reads TGCGCCAGCAGCTTGGGGGGCCTTCCCACAGATACGCAGTATTTT. The genes are TRBV5-1 and TRBJ2-3, with a weak D call TRBD1 (5 bases). V lost 0 bases to trimming and J lost 2 bases, with 10 bases between them. The CDR3 is 15 residues long. Germline CDR1 SGHRS, CDR2 YFSETQ.

The sample holds a few counts of this clone. The chain carries TRBV7-8 and TRBJ2-7; D is ambiguous. The CDR3 length is 12 residues. The germline V gene encodes CDR1 SGHVS and CDR2 FQNEAQ. V lost 5 bases to trimming and J lost 2 bases, with 7 bases between them. The CDR3 is CASSVSTYEQYF. In DNA form, the CDR3 reads TGTGCCAGCAGCGTATCGACCTACGAGCAGTACTTC. The full variable domain, completed using reference TRBV7-8 and TRBJ2-7, is GAGVSQSPRYKVAKRGQDVALRCDPISGHVSLFWYQQALGQGPEFLTYFQNEAQLDKSGLPSDRFFAERPEGSVSTLKIQRTQQEDSAVYLCASSVSTYEQYFGPGTRLTVT.

The chain couples TRBV7-9 to TRBJ2-7; 8 nucleotides match TRBD1. Germline CDR1 reads SEHNR; CDR2 reads FQNEAQ (reference sequence). The V and J ends lost 3 bases and 1 base, in that order; junction bases with no gene match: 2. This CDR3 is 14 amino acids long. CDR3 nucleotides: TGTGCCAGCAGCTTTCGGACAGGGTCCTACGAGCAGTACTTC. Translation: CASSFRTGSYEQYF.

The chain uses TRBV9 and TRBJ1-3; no clear D. Germline CDR1 is SGDLS and CDR2 is YYNGEE. There are 11 residues in the CDR3. V dropped 3 bases and J dropped 3 bases, with 1 base sitting between them. This CDR3 is CASSGGNTIYF. The CDR3 DNA is TGTGCCAGCAGCGGTGGAAACACCATATATTTT.

The V and J genes are TRBV5-1 and TRBJ1-4, with 7 nucleotides matching TRBD1. The CDR3 is 14 amino acids. Germline V gene data show CDR1 as SGHRS and CDR2 as YFSETQ. The V segment lost 4 bases and the J segment 6 bases; nucleotides outside the gene matches: 6. CDR3 protein: CASSGGTEHEKLFF. The DNA of the CDR3 is TGCGCCAGCAGCGGGGGGACAGAACATGAAAAACTGTTTTTT.

V usage is TRBV28 and J usage is TRBJ1-2, with 7 positions matching TRBD1. Germline V gives CDR1 MDHEN, CDR2 SYDVKM. CDR3 size: 13 residues. V shed 3 bases and J 2 bases; nucleotides not matched to a gene: 0. Written as DNA, the CDR3 is TGTGCCAGCAGTTTGACAGGGAACTATGGCTACACCTTC. It specifies CASSLTGNYGYTF.

This chain links TRBV11-3 with TRBJ1-1; no firm D call. The V gene lost 1 base and the J gene lost 4 bases, with 13 bases spanning the gap. This CDR3 has 15 residues. The germline V gene encodes CDR1 SGHNT and CDR2 YENEEA. The CDR3 nucleotides read TGTGCCAGCAGCTTAGGGCAGGAGGGAGGCACTGAAGCTTTCTTT. Protein: CASSLGQEGGTEAFF.

The chain carries TRBV7-8 and TRBJ1-3; TRBD1 might be the D (6 bases). CDR1 SGHVS and CDR2 FQNEAQ come from the germline V gene. V was shortened by 5 bases and J by 1 base, with 12 bases between the two germline ends. This CDR3 contains 15 residues. This CDR3 reads CASSHRTVSGNTIYF. CDR3 nucleotide sequence: TGTGCCAGCAGCCATAGGACAGTATCTGGAAACACCATATATTTT.

V is TRBV6-5 and J is TRBJ2-6; D call uncertain. The CDR3 extends over 14 amino acids. Looked up from germline, CDR1 is MNHEY and CDR2 is SVGAGI. Trimming cost V 6 bases and J 0 bases, with 6 bases left between them. DNA for the CDR3: TGTGCCAGCAGCTACAACTCTGGGGCCAACGTCCTGACTTTC. Its translation: CASSYNSGANVLTF.

This chain connects TRBV19 to TRBJ2-2, with 10 bases matching TRBD2. The CDR3 extends over 15 amino acids. The V and J ends lost 5 bases and 4 bases, in that order; junction bases with no gene match: 4. The germline CDR1 and CDR2 sequences are LNHDA and SQIVND (reference sequence). CDR3 DNA: TGTGCCAGTAGTGGTAGCGGGGGGTTCACCGGGGAGCTGTTTTTT. This sequence encodes CASSGSGGFTGELFF.